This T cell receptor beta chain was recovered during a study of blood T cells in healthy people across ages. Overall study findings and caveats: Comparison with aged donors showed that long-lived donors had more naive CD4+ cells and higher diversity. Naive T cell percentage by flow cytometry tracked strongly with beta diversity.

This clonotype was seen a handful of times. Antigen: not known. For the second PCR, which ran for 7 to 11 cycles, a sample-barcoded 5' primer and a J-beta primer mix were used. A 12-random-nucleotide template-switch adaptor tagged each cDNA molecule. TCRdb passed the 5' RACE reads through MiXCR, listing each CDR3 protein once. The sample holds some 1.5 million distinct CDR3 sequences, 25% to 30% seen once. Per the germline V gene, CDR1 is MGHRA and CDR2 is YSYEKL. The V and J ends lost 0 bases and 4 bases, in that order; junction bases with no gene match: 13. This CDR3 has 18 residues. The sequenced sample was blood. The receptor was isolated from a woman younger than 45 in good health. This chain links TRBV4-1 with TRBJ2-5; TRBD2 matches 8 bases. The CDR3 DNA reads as TGCGCCAGCAGCCAAGAAACGGTGACCGGCGGGGGGAGAGAGACCCAGTACTTC. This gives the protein CASSQETVTGGGRETQYF.